Listed here are 20 T cell receptor beta chains from one sample, sequenced in a study of Ad26.COV2.S vaccination and SARS-CoV-2 variants. The treatment: about 20 received Ad26.COV2.S at low or high dose, single or two shots; roughly 5 received placebo; per-sample allocation not given. Sampling took place 63 days after the first vaccine or placebo injection. Method: immunoSEQ multiplex PCR; TCRdb's copy keeps in-frame clones and lacks some. The sample holds around 380,000 clones, about 85% seen once. The input for sequencing was peripheral blood, taken in a trial of Ad26.COV2.S vaccine versus placebo. These receptor sequences come from a person aged 18-60 years who received the Ad26.COV2.S COVID-19 vaccine or a placebo.

The V and J genes are TRBV6-6 and TRBJ1-1; D is perhaps TRBD1 (5 bases). The germline gives CDR1 MNHNY, CDR2 SVGAGI (reference sequence). This CDR3 has 14 residues. Trimming pared 5 bases from V and 1 base from J, leaving 11 bases between. The CDR3 sequence: CASSTGTANTEAFF. For the CDR3, the DNA is TGTGCCAGCAGTACCGGGACTGCGAACACTGAAGCTTTCTTT.

This chain connects TRBV5-4 to TRBJ2-2; TRBD2 is a possible D gene (5 bases). Between the trimmed V and J ends, which lost 5 bases and 6 bases, there was a span of 17 bases. Germline loops: CDR1 SGHNT, CDR2 YYREEE (reference sequence). The CDR3 is made up of 15 amino acids. CDR3 coding DNA: TGTGCCAGCAGGGAGAGGGCGGAGGTTGCCGGGGAGCTGTTTTTT. It codes for CASRERAEVAGELFF. Drawing the rest from reference TRBV5-4 and TRBJ2-2, the complete variable domain is ETGVTQSPTHLIKTRGQQVTLRCSSQSGHNTVSWYQQALGQGPQFIFQYYREEENGRGNFPPRFSGLQFPNYSSELNVNALELDDSALYLCASRERAEVAGELFFGEGSRLTVL.

This chain links TRBV27 with TRBJ1-2; no definite D call. CDR1 MNHEY and CDR2 SMNVEV come from the germline V gene (reference sequence). The CDR3 covers 13 residues. Trimming removed 4 bases from V and 2 bases from J, with 8 bases in between. CDR3 in DNA: TGTGCCAGCAGTTCTCGGCCCAACTATGGCTACACCTTC. Protein product: CASSSRPNYGYTF.

The chain carries TRBV27 and TRBJ1-2; the D gene is possibly TRBD1 (5 bases). The germline V and J ends were trimmed by 4 bases and 8 bases, with 17 bases remaining between them. The CDR3 totals 14 residues. Per germline, CDR1 MNHEY and CDR2 SMNVEV (reference sequence). CDR3 bases: TGTGCCAGCAGTTCAGAACGGGGGAGTGAAGGCTACACCTTC. This translates into CASSSERGSEGYTF.

V gene TRBV5-6 combines with J gene TRBJ2-3, with TRBD2 matching over 15 bases. V was pared by 3 bases and J by 12 bases, with 8 bases of the junction left unmatched. Germline V gives CDR1 SGHDT, CDR2 YYEEEE. The CDR3 length is 15 residues. The CDR3 DNA follows: TGTGCCAGCAGCTCTGGACTAGCGGGGGGGCCCTCCCAGTATTTT. Protein: CASSSGLAGGPSQYF.

V and J are TRBV9 and TRBJ1-1; D gene uncertain. The CDR3 spans 12 residues. CDR1 is SGDLS and CDR2 is YYNGEE in the germline V gene. Trimming removed 4 bases at V and 6 bases at J, with 10 bases between. CDR3 coding DNA: TGTGCCAGCAGCAAGCCTGGGTCTGAAGCTTTCTTT. It translates to CASSKPGSEAFF. Full variable domain (outside the CDR3, taken from reference TRBV9 and TRBJ1-1): DSGVTQTPKHLITATGQRVTLRCSPRSGDLSVYWYQQSLDQGLQFLIQYYNGEERAKGNILERFSAQQFPDLHSELNLSSLELGDSALYFCASSKPGSEAFFGQGTRLTVV.

The table lists this clone with a count of one. This chain links TRBV4-1 with TRBJ1-2; no firm D call. Germline V CDR1 and CDR2: MGHRA, YSYEKL. V was trimmed by 1 base and J by 4 bases, leaving 22 bases between them. This CDR3 spans 18 amino acids. This CDR3 reads CASSQVYRESGGSYGYTF. In DNA form, the CDR3 reads TGCGCCAGCAGCCAAGTCTACCGAGAGTCGGGAGGGAGCTATGGCTACACCTTC.

V usage is TRBV6-5 and J usage is TRBJ1-3; D is unresolved. Germline assignment: CDR1 MNHEY and CDR2 SVGAGI. The V end lost 4 bases, the J end lost 0 bases, and 10 bases lay between the germline ends. The CDR3 length is 15 residues. The CDR3 sequence is CASSLMSPSGNTIYF. Written as DNA, the CDR3 is TGTGCCAGCAGTTTAATGTCCCCCTCTGGAAACACCATATATTTT.

This rearrangement joins TRBV3-1 (or the pseudogene TRBV3-2) to TRBJ1-6, with D hard to call. V dropped 2 bases and J dropped 3 bases, with 5 bases sitting between them. The CDR3 covers 14 residues. The germline gives CDR1 LGHDT, CDR2 YNNKEL (reference sequence). CDR3 nucleotides: TGTGCCAGCAGCCAAACGAACTATAATTCACCCCTCCACTTT. Amino acid sequence: CASSQTNYNSPLHF.

This clone has only one observation. The J gene is TRBJ1-2, the V gene TRBV29-1; a weak D match, TRBD1 (5 bases). CDR3 length: 11 amino acids. Germline-derived CDR1 and CDR2 are SQVTM and ANQGSEA. Trimming stripped 5 bases from V and 7 bases from J, with 11 bases between. The CDR3 coding sequence is TGCAGCGTTCCGGGGGAGGGTGGCTACACCTTC. Its translation is CSVPGEGGYTF.

The rearrangement links TRBV19 to TRBJ2-5; 8 positions agree with TRBD1. In germline, CDR1 is LNHDA, CDR2 SQIVND (reference sequence). Trimming at V came to 6 bases and at J to 3 bases, leaving 3 bases not matched to a gene. The CDR3 is 13 residues long. CDR3 bases: TGTGCCAGTAGCCCGACAGGGGAAGAGACCCAGTACTTC. Residues: CASSPTGEETQYF.

This clone was recorded once. V is TRBV7-8 and J is TRBJ2-7; 8 bases map to TRBD2. The CDR3 contains 16 residues. The junction had 8 bases not matched to a gene; V was cut back by 4 bases and J by 0 bases. Germline V gives CDR1 SGHVS, CDR2 FQNEAQ. In nucleotides, the CDR3 is TGTGCCAGCAGCTCCACGCCGGGACTAGGCTCCTACGAGCAGTACTTC. Amino acid sequence: CASSSTPGLGSYEQYF.

The gene calls are TRBV7-6 and TRBJ2-5, with D perhaps matching TRBD1 (6 bases). Trimming removed 5 bases from V and 2 bases from J, with 15 bases in between. This CDR3 has 15 amino acids. Germline V gene data show CDR1 as SGHVS and CDR2 as FNYEAQ. CDR3 nucleotides: TGTGCCAGCAGCGCTCAGGGGAACTCACAAGAGACCCAGTACTTC. Its protein product is CASSAQGNSQETQYF.

V and J are TRBV3-1 (or the pseudogene TRBV3-2) and TRBJ1-2; D is uncertain. The CDR3 contains 17 residues. Germline CDR1 LGHDT, CDR2 YNNKEL (reference sequence). V shed 4 bases and J shed 3 bases, with 21 bases lying between them. DNA of the CDR3: TGTGCCAGCAGCCTCCGACCCAACCGAGTTGGGGACTATGGCTACACCTTC. The encoded protein is CASSLRPNRVGDYGYTF.

J is TRBJ2-5 and V is TRBV4-3; D is possibly TRBD1 (6 bases). Per germline, CDR1 LGHNA and CDR2 YSLEER. V was shortened by 1 base and J by 2 bases, with 8 bases between the two germline ends. The length of the CDR3 is 14 residues. CDR3 region: CASSQGGTQETQYF. The CDR3 nucleotides are TGCGCCAGCAGCCAAGGGGGGACACAAGAGACCCAGTACTTC.

In this sample, this clone turned up a few times. The chain is built from TRBV9 and TRBJ2-5; 14 nucleotides line up with TRBD2. The CDR3 has 18 residues. V dropped 4 bases and J dropped 0; count of bases not matched to a gene: 8. Germline CDR1 and CDR2: SGDLS and YYNGEE. The CDR3 DNA reads as TGTGCCAGCAGCCTAGGGACTAGCGGGGGACCCAACCAAGAGACCCAGTACTTC. This sequence encodes CASSLGTSGGPNQETQYF.

This clone was picked up one time. V is TRBV11-3 and J is TRBJ2-1; D assignment may be TRBD1 or TRBD2 (6 bases each). Germline values: CDR1 SGHNT, CDR2 YENEEA. This CDR3 is built from 15 residues. Deletions cut 2 bases from V and 1 base from J, with 9 bases between. Here the CDR3 reads CASSLTGASYNEQFF. Here the CDR3 DNA reads TGTGCCAGCAGCTTAACGGGGGCGTCCTACAATGAGCAGTTCTTC.

This chain uses TRBV11-1 with TRBJ2-7, with 7 bases that match TRBD1. CDR3 length: 14 residues. CDR1 is SGHAT and CDR2 is FQDESV in the germline V gene (reference sequence). Germline trimming cut 3 bases from V and 6 bases from J; bases unmatched to any gene: 8. In nucleotides, the CDR3 is TGTGCCAGCAGCTTCCGGGACAGCAACACCGAGCAGTACTTC. Its translation is CASSFRDSNTEQYF.

The sample holds one count of this clone. The rearrangement links TRBV3-1 (or the pseudogene TRBV3-2) to TRBJ1-4; no clear D gene. V was shortened by 2 bases and J by 2 bases, with 6 bases between the two germline ends. Germline CDR1 reads LGHDT; CDR2 reads YNNKEL (reference sequence). The CDR3 consists of 14 residues. The CDR3 coding sequence is TGTGCCAGCAGCCAACAACTGACTAATGAAAAACTGTTTTTT. Amino acids: CASSQQLTNEKLFF.

The chain employs TRBV6-2 or TRBV6-3 and TRBJ1-1; D uncertain. The CDR3 length is 12 residues. V lost 0 bases, J lost 5 bases, and 4 bases lay in between. Looked up from germline, CDR1 is MNHEY and CDR2 is SVGEGT. The CDR3 region has the DNA TGTGCCAGCAGTTACTCGGTAACTGAAGCTTTCTTT. Protein: CASSYSVTEAFF.